This record covers a single T cell receptor (beta chain). Antigen: not known. With no exceptions, donors were healthy Caucasians. TCRdb recomputed calls from the 5' RACE reads with MiXCR, one row per CDR3 protein. The repertoire consists of roughly 290,000 distinct CDR3 sequences, with 8% to 9% occurring once and the leading ten covering roughly 2%. These data belong to a study of identical twins. V lost 1 base and J 5 bases, leaving 6 bases between the germline ends. CDR1 is SNHLY, CDR2 FYNNEI, per germline. This CDR3 contains 13 residues. Findings and limits, study-wide: Alpha sequences out of frame and shared by twins had excess low generation probability.

In addition, the sample was reused for a study of yellow fever vaccine responses in identical twins. Turning to that study: Twins' vaccine T cell responses were reported to seem partly convergent and partly personalized.

The sequencing input was memory (CD45RO+) T cells sorted from blood. The TCR originated in a woman aged 18 to 35 in good health. The chain recombines TRBV2 with TRBJ2-1; D ambiguous. The CDR3 sequence: CASSEDINNEQFF. The CDR3 bases are TGTGCCAGCAGTGAAGACATTAACAATGAGCAGTTCTTC.